The text below deals with one TCR beta chain. This sample is part of a study of T cell responses to AZD1222 COVID-19 vaccine. Overall study context: Both about-4-week and about-12-week second-dose recipients were combined.

Looked up from germline, CDR1 is MRHNA and CDR2 is SNTAGT. The CDR3 contains 17 residues. The V and J ends lost 8 bases and 8 bases, in that order; junction bases with no gene match: 20. The protocol was immunoSEQ multiplex PCR, while the TCRdb copy is restricted to in-frame clones and leaves out a portion. The data contain more than 70,000 clones, around 86% of them singletons. The V call is TRBV6-4, the J call TRBJ2-1, with 8 bases matching TRBD2. The TCR comes from an adult in good health. The starting material was peripheral blood, obtained on day 0 of AZD1222 vaccination. As DNA, the CDR3 is TGTGCCAGCTCTGGCGGGGAGGGCAGCGGGAGATCGGATGAGCAGTTCTTC. Protein sequence: CASSGGEGSGRSDEQFF.